Sequencing of this T cell receptor beta chain was carried out in a study of PD-L1 blockade in urothelial cancer. Using immunoSEQ multiplex PCR, the repertoire was profiled, and TCRdb retains in-frame clones only, with some absent. The data hold 50,000 or so clones, with 70% to 90% observed a single time. Time point reported: peripheral blood 6 weeks after treatment start. CDR3 length: 16 residues. With 3 bases clipped from V and 7 bases from J, the junction kept 9 bases outside the gene matches. Germline assignment: CDR1 LNHDA and CDR2 SQIVND (reference sequence). The chain links TRBV19 to TRBJ1-4; TRBD1 matches 9 bases. This TCR came from a man aged 60-69 years with urothelial cancer. The starting material was PBMCs, obtained around atezolizumab (anti-PD-L1) treatment. CDR3 region: CASSISRTGDSEKLFF. In DNA form, the CDR3 reads TGTGCCAGTAGTATTTCACGGACAGGGGACAGTGAAAAACTGTTTTTT.